This is a list of T cell receptor beta chains from one sample in a study of cytomegalovirus exposure and HLA in healthy donors. Only in-frame clones appear in the TCRdb table, and some are missing; sequencing was by immunoSEQ multiplex PCR. The sample has 79,000 or so clones, 65% to 85% seen once; the top ten hold roughly a fifth. The source material was PBMCs. These receptors were collected from a woman in her forties in good health and CMV-seropositive. Both conserved end residues are part of each CDR3. A D gene is named only where the DNA matches it firmly. Expanded clones are given a class, and other clones once, few, many or no size at all.

j_call d_call clone_size v_call cdr3_aa cdr3_nt
TRBJ2-1 NA NA TRBV29-1 CSAKTGYNEQFF TGCAGCGCAAAAACAGGATACAATGAGCAGTTCTTC
TRBJ2-7 TRBD2 NA TRBV2 CASKGDSGRGEQYF TGTGCCAGCAAGGGGGATAGCGGGAGGGGTGAGCAGTACTTC
TRBJ1-1 TRBD1 NA TRBV30 CAWSAGQWGMNTEAFF TGTGCCTGGAGTGCGGGACAGTGGGGGATGAACACTGAAGCTTTCTTT
TRBJ2-5 NA NA TRBV29-1 CSFYREKATQYF TGCAGCTTCTACAGGGAGAAGGCGACCCAGTACTTC
TRBJ2-3 TRBD2 NA TRBV6-6 CASSSSGATQYF TGTGCCAGCAGTTCTAGCGGCGCTACGCAGTATTTT
TRBJ1-1 TRBD1 NA TRBV11-3 CASSLQQGSEAFF TGTGCCAGCAGCCTTCAACAGGGGAGTGAAGCTTTCTTT
TRBJ1-5 NA once TRBV19 CASRIIPQHF TGTGCCAGCAGGATCATCCCCCAGCATTTT
TRBJ1-1 NA few TRBV2 CASSEALQGSTEAFF TGTGCCAGCAGTGAAGCGCTTCAGGGTTCCACTGAAGCTTTCTTT
TRBJ2-7 NA NA TRBV11-2 CASSSLRQLTYEQYF TGTGCCAGCAGCTCCCTGCGCCAACTAACCTACGAGCAGTACTTC
TRBJ2-7 NA once TRBV2 CASSESMTGSVVF TGTGCCAGCAGTGAGAGTATGACCGGGTCGGTCGTCTTC
TRBJ2-6 NA NA TRBV30 CAWHGGGSGANVLTF TGTGCCTGGCACGGGGGAGGCTCTGGGGCCAACGTCCTGACTTTC
TRBJ1-6 TRBD1 few TRBV7-9 CASSTTRGPNSPLHF TGTGCCAGCAGCACAACCAGGGGGCCTAATTCACCCCTCCACTTT
TRBJ1-6 NA NA TRBV25-1 CASSGIQGRSYNSPLHF TGTGCCAGCAGTGGCATACAGGGAAGGTCCTATAATTCACCCCTCCACTTT
TRBJ1-3 NA few TRBV5-1 CASSLAPFSGNTIYF TGCGCCAGCAGCTTGGCCCCCTTCTCTGGAAACACCATATATTTT
TRBJ1-2 TRBD1 NA TRBV18 CASSPVNRGYGYTF TGTGCCAGCTCACCCGTTAACAGGGGCTATGGCTACACCTTC